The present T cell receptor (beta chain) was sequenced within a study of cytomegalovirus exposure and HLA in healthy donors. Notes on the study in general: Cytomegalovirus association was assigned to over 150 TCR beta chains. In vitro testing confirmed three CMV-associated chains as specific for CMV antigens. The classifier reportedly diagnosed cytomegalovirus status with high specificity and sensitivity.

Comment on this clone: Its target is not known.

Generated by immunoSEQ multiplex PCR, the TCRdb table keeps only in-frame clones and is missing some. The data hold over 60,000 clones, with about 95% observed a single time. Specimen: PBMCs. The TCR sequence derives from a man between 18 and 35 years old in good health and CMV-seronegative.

The chain's CDR3 is CASSPPSAYGYTF. The CDR3 DNA reads as TGTGCCAGCAGCCCACCAAGCGCCTATGGCTACACCTTC. The chain carries TRBV6-1 and TRBJ1-2, with unresolved D. Trimming stripped 6 bases from V and 4 bases from J, with 12 bases between. The CDR3 is made up of 13 amino acids. Germline V gene data show CDR1 as MNHNS and CDR2 as SASEGT.